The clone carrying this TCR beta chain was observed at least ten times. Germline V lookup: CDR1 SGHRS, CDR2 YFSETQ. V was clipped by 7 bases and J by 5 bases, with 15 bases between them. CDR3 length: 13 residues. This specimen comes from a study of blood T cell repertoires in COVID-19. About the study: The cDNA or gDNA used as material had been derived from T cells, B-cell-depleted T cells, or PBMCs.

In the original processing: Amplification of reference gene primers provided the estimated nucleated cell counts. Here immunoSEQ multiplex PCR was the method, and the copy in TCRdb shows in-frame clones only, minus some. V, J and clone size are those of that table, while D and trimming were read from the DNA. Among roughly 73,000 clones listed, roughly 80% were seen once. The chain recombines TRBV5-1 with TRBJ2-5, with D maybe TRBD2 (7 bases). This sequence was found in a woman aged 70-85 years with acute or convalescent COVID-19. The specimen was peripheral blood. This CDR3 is CASRGAGRETQYF. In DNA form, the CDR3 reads TGCGCCAGCCGGGGGGCCGGACGGGAGACCCAGTACTTC.